These 24 T cell receptor beta chains share one sample of origin, sequenced in a study of shared clonotypes between healthy human individuals. The table came from immunoSEQ multiplex PCR; TCRdb's copy has only in-frame clones and leaves some out. This table holds some 2.1 million clones, 85% to 95% found once. CD45RO-negative CD8 cells positively selected for CCR7 made up the naive population, which excluded terminally differentiated effector memory CD45RA+ cells. Sample: naive CD8+ T cells from PBMCs. All receptors derive from a man younger than 35 in good health. Some clones in this sample may be carry-over from other donors' samples.

The chain combines TRBV19 with TRBJ2-7; TRBD2 matches 12 bases. After removal of 3 bases from V and 0 bases from J, the junction contained 9 bases not matched to a gene. From germline, CDR1 is LNHDA and CDR2 SQIVND (reference sequence). The CDR3 contains 18 residues. CDR3 nucleotide sequence: TGTGCCAGTAGTATCGGGCTAGCGGGAGGGTTCGGCTCCTACGAGCAGTACTTC. Residues: CASSIGLAGGFGSYEQYF.

The V call is TRBV15, the J call TRBJ2-7; 7 positions match TRBD2. Trimming took 3 bases from V and 2 from J; bases not matched to a gene: 7. Looked up from germline, CDR1 is LNHNV and CDR2 is YYDKDF (reference sequence). This CDR3 comprises 15 residues. As DNA, the CDR3 is TGTGCCACCAGCAGTCCGACGGGGGGAGCCTACGAGCAGTACTTC. Amino acid sequence: CATSSPTGGAYEQYF.

The chain links TRBV5-6 to TRBJ1-2, with TRBD1 matching 7 bases. CDR3 size: 15 residues. Germline V lookup: CDR1 SGHDT, CDR2 YYEEEE. Trimming at V came to 4 bases and at J to 1 base, leaving 7 bases not matched to a gene. The CDR3 reads CASSLEGQINYGYTF. In nucleotides, the CDR3 is TGTGCCAGCAGCCTCGAGGGACAGATTAACTATGGCTACACCTTC.

J is TRBJ2-5 and V is TRBV27; 7 nucleotides match TRBD1. Germline V lookup: CDR1 MNHEY, CDR2 SMNVEV (reference sequence). Unmatched junction bases numbered 2, after V lost 8 bases and J lost 2 bases. The CDR3 spans 12 residues. CDR3 amino acids: CASGGQQETQYF. As DNA, the CDR3 is TGTGCCAGCGGGGGACAGCAAGAGACCCAGTACTTC.

The V and J genes are TRBV6-5 and TRBJ2-1, with D uncertain. The CDR3 sequence is 15 residues long. Germline assignment: CDR1 MNHEY and CDR2 SVGAGI. Trimming left V 0 bases short and J 10 bases short, with 16 bases between. The chain's CDR3 is CASSYSIDFPREQFF. The CDR3 DNA follows: TGTGCCAGCAGTTACTCGATCGACTTCCCACGCGAGCAGTTCTTC.

The chain employs TRBV5-1 and TRBJ1-1, with 7 bases lining up with TRBD1. V was pared by 4 bases and J by 0 bases, with 12 bases of the junction left unmatched. The CDR3 covers 17 residues. Germline V gene sequence: CDR1 SGHRS, CDR2 YFSETQ. CDR3 DNA sequence: TGCGCCAGCAGCGCGGGACAGCCCCCACTTGTGAACACTGAAGCTTTCTTT. Translated: CASSAGQPPLVNTEAFF.

On this clone itself: Distinct nucleotide sequences in the sample also encode this CDR3. The V gene is TRBV5-1, the J gene TRBJ2-1, with D perhaps TRBD1 (6 bases). V was shortened by 5 bases and J by 6 bases, with 6 bases between the two germline ends. The CDR3 is 11 amino acids. Germline lookup yields CDR1 SGHRS and CDR2 YFSETQ. CDR3 nucleotides: TGCGCCAGCAGACAGGGCAATGAGCAGTTCTTC. It translates to CASRQGNEQFF.

The chain joins TRBV7-8 to TRBJ1-5, with 7 positions matching TRBD1. This CDR3 comprises 13 residues. After removal of 5 bases from V and 7 bases from J, the junction contained 5 bases not matched to a gene. CDR1 and CDR2 from the germline V gene are SGHVS and FQNEAQ. CDR3 nucleotide sequence: TGTGCCAGCAGCCGACAGGGAGTCCAGCCCCAGCATTTT. Translation: CASSRQGVQPQHF.

J is TRBJ2-7 and V is TRBV4-3; TRBD1 matches 7 bases. The germline CDR1 and CDR2 sequences are LGHNA and YSLEER. V was pared by 6 bases and J by 6 bases, with 20 bases of the junction left unmatched. This CDR3 is 17 amino acids long. The CDR3 DNA is TGCGCCAGCAGTCGAACCTACAGGGGACGACCCTCTATCGAGCAGTACTTC. Translated: CASSRTYRGRPSIEQYF.

This clone was counted many times. V and J are TRBV10-3 and TRBJ2-1; 11 bases agree with TRBD1. The CDR3 loop spans 16 amino acids. CDR1 ENHRY and CDR2 SYGVKD come from the germline V gene. V shed 0 bases and J 8 bases; nucleotides not matched to a gene: 6. In nucleotides, the CDR3 is TGTGCCATCAGTGAGTCGCAGGACAGGGGGCATGATGAGCAGTTCTTC. Amino acid sequence: CAISESQDRGHDEQFF.

In this sample, this clone turned up once. The gene calls are TRBV7-3 and TRBJ2-5; TRBD2 matches at 8 bases. The CDR3 has 18 residues. CDR1 and CDR2 from the germline V gene are SGHTA and FQGTGA. V lost 0 bases, J lost 4 bases, and 13 bases stayed unmatched. The CDR3 region is CASSLTATGGPGAETQYF. CDR3 coding DNA: TGTGCCAGCAGCTTAACCGCCACGGGAGGGCCAGGTGCAGAGACCCAGTACTTC.

The chain employs TRBV4-1 and TRBJ2-5, with 10 nucleotides matching TRBD2. The assigned J gene may be wrong: the sequence end matches TRBJ2-7 better. The germline V gene encodes CDR1 MGHRA and CDR2 YSYEKL. CDR3 length equals 16 residues. The CDR3 DNA is TGCGCCAGCAGCCAAGAATCGCCTAGCGGGAGATACGAGCAGTACTTC. This translates into CASSQESPSGRYEQYF.

The V call is TRBV2, the J call TRBJ2-7, with 10 nucleotides matching TRBD1. Trimming at V came to 6 bases and at J to 6 bases, leaving 11 bases not matched to a gene. CDR3 length: 15 residues. Germline V CDR1 and CDR2: SNHLY, FYNNEI. CDR3 DNA sequence: TGTGCCAGCAGCGACCGGGACAGGGGCAGGATCGAGCAGTACTTC. Its translation is CASSDRDRGRIEQYF.

The genes are TRBV27 and TRBJ2-2; D may match TRBD1 or TRBD2 (5 bases each). V lost 3 bases, J lost 6 bases, and 20 bases lay in between. The CDR3 spans 17 residues. CDR1 is MNHEY and CDR2 is SMNVEV in the germline V gene (reference sequence). Here the CDR3 DNA reads TGTGCCAGCAGTTTTGGTGCAGGGAGTGGTGGCGCCGGGGAGCTGTTTTTT. It yields the protein CASSFGAGSGGAGELFF.

The rearrangement joins TRBV7-8 to TRBJ2-7; maybe TRBD1 (6 bases). Trimming stripped 5 bases from V and 7 bases from J, with 21 bases between. CDR1 SGHVS and CDR2 FQNEAQ come from the germline V gene. The CDR3 length is 15 residues. The CDR3 reads CASSPPQGELGEQYF. The CDR3 DNA sequence: TGTGCCAGCAGCCCGCCACAGGGAGAGTTGGGGGAGCAGTACTTC.

This chain connects TRBV5-1 to TRBJ1-1; no firm D call. The CDR3 totals 15 residues. The germline CDR1 and CDR2 sequences are SGHRS and YFSETQ. V dropped 0 bases and J dropped 0 bases, with 9 bases sitting between them. Here the CDR3 DNA reads TGCGCCAGCAGCTTGGAGCGGGTGATGAACACTGAAGCTTTCTTT. Its protein is CASSLERVMNTEAFF. Together with reference TRBV5-1 and TRBJ1-1, the CDR3 gives the full variable domain: KAGVTQTPRYLIKTRGQQVTLSCSPISGHRSVSWYQQTPGQGLQFLFEYFSETQRNKGNFPGRFSGRQFSNSRSEMNVSTLELGDSALYLCASSLERVMNTEAFFGQGTRLTVV.

CDR3 protein: CASSQETPGNQPQHF. The CDR3 nucleotides read TGTGCCAGCAGCCAAGAAACCCCAGGCAATCAGCCCCAGCATTTT. J is TRBJ1-5 and V is TRBV4-2, with unresolved D. The germline V and J ends were trimmed by 0 bases and 2 bases, with 8 bases remaining between them. The CDR3 extends over 15 amino acids. Per the germline V gene, CDR1 is LGHNA and CDR2 is YNFKEQ.

The V gene is TRBV9, the J gene TRBJ2-7; 9 nucleotides match TRBD1. From germline, CDR1 is SGDLS and CDR2 YYNGEE. The V and J ends lost 3 bases and 3 bases, in that order; junction bases with no gene match: 19. The length of the CDR3 is 19 residues. The CDR3 here is CASSGPAATGTGILYEQYF. The DNA of the CDR3 is TGTGCCAGCAGCGGCCCGGCTGCGACCGGGACAGGGATCCTCTACGAGCAGTACTTC.

The chain carries TRBV11-2 and TRBJ1-2; D possibly corresponds to TRBD1 (6 bases). The CDR3 has 16 amino acids. V lost 5 bases and J lost 2, with 18 bases in between. CDR1 is SGHAT and CDR2 is FQNNGV in the germline V gene. The DNA of the CDR3 is TGTGCCAGCAGCCTGGGGGCACAACACCAAAACTATGGCTACACCTTC. This sequence encodes CASSLGAQHQNYGYTF.

In its sample, this clone was seen once. This chain connects TRBV27 to TRBJ2-7, with a possible D match to TRBD1 (5 bases). Germline V gene sequence: CDR1 MNHEY, CDR2 SMNVEV (reference sequence). This CDR3 has 15 residues. V was cut by 3 bases and J by 2 bases, with 14 bases left in between. CDR3 DNA: TGTGCCAGCAGTTTCACAGAGACAGCTACCTACGAGCAGTACTTC. Translation: CASSFTETATYEQYF.

The chain joins TRBV5-5 to TRBJ2-7; D is perhaps TRBD1 (5 bases). CDR3 length: 15 residues. Germline V gene sequence: CDR1 SGHKS, CDR2 YYEKEE (reference sequence). Trimming left V 4 bases short and J 0 bases short, with 14 bases between. The CDR3 sequence: CASSTGLAISYEQYF. CDR3 in DNA: TGTGCCAGCAGCACAGGCCTCGCGATCTCCTACGAGCAGTACTTC. Together with reference TRBV5-5 and TRBJ2-7, the CDR3 gives the full variable domain: DAGVTQSPTHLIKTRGQQVTLRCSPISGHKSVSWYQQVLGQGPQFIFQYYEKEERGRGNFPDRFSARQFPNYSSELNVNALLLGDSALYLCASSTGLAISYEQYFGPGTRLTVT.

This rearrangement joins TRBV27 to TRBJ2-7, with 11 bases fitting TRBD2. The CDR3 is 17 residues long. With 5 bases clipped from V and 3 bases from J, the junction kept 12 bases outside the gene matches. CDR1 MNHEY and CDR2 SMNVEV come from the germline V gene (reference sequence). CDR3 nucleotides: TGTGCCAGCAGTCCGACTAGCGGGACCCTGACCGTCTACGAGCAGTACTTC. Its translation: CASSPTSGTLTVYEQYF.

The J gene is TRBJ2-1, the V gene TRBV29-1; D possibly corresponds to TRBD1 (5 bases). The length of the CDR3 is 12 residues. CDR1 SQVTM and CDR2 ANQGSEA come from the germline V gene. With 4 bases removed from V and 4 bases from J, the gap between germline ends came to 8 bases. CDR3 region: CSVVDSYNEQFF. The CDR3 DNA is TGCAGCGTTGTTGACAGTTACAATGAGCAGTTCTTC.

This chain's CDR3 is CASSLALAGGPRETQYF. The CDR3 DNA reads as TGCGCCAGCAGCTTGGCCCTAGCGGGAGGGCCGAGAGAGACCCAGTACTTC. This chain joins TRBV5-1 and TRBJ2-5, with 12 bases matching TRBD2. The CDR3 spans 17 residues. V trimming: 0 bases; J trimming: 4 bases; junction bases outside the gene matches: 7. Germline V lookup: CDR1 SGHRS, CDR2 YFSETQ.